Listed below are T cell receptor beta chains from one sample, sequenced in a study of beta chain features in type 1 diabetes. The repertoire was sequenced with immunoSEQ multiplex PCR; TCRdb's copy has only in-frame clones and lacks some. The repertoire includes 850,000 to 900,000 clones, roughly 16% of them detected once, and around 0.02% sits in the top ten. What was sequenced was naive CD4+ T cells from blood. These receptors were collected from a woman aged 18-29 years in good health. Both conserved end residues are part of each CDR3. The D gene is left open where the match is weak. Only part of the rows carry a size: once, few, many, or a class if the clone is expanded.

cdr3_nt,cdr3_aa,v_call,d_call,j_call,clone_size
TGTGCCAGCAGTAAGGGGGCAGGGGGCCTGGGTCAGCCCCAGCATTTT,CASSKGAGGLGQPQHF,TRBV6-6,TRBD1,TRBJ1-5,few
TGTGCCAGCAGGACTAGCGGGGTGAGAGAGACCCAGTACTTC,CASRTSGVRETQYF,TRBV6-5,TRBD2,TRBJ2-5,-
TGTGCCAGCTCAGAACTCCCAGATACGCAGTATTTT,CASSELPDTQYF,TRBV18,-,TRBJ2-3,few
TGTGCCAGCAGCTTAGCTGGGTTTCGGGCCTACGAGCAGTACTTC,CASSLAGFRAYEQYF,TRBV7-2,-,TRBJ2-7,-
TGCGCCAGCAGTTTCTCCCCGGGACAGGGGGTTGGGACCCAGTACTTC,CASSFSPGQGVGTQYF,TRBV4-1,TRBD1,TRBJ2-5,-
TGTGCCAGCAGTGAGAATTTGGGTGGGGCTTTCTTT,CASSENLGGAFF,TRBV2,-,TRBJ1-1,-
TGTGCCAGCAGCGTACTAGCGGGAGGGCCGATGTTCTCCTACGAGCAGTACTTC,CASSVLAGGPMFSYEQYF,TRBV11-1,TRBD2,TRBJ2-7,few
TGTGCCAGCAGCTTAGCTACTAGCAAAAACATTCAGTACTTC,CASSLATSKNIQYF,TRBV11-2,-,TRBJ2-4,few
TGTGCCAGCAGTTCTGCCGTGTATGAGCAGTACTTC,CASSSAVYEQYF,TRBV28,-,TRBJ2-7,-
TGTGCCAGCAGGACCGAAAGGTGGGACACAGATACGCAGTATTTT,CASRTERWDTDTQYF,TRBV13,-,TRBJ2-3,-
TGTGCCAGAACACCGGGACTTAGCTATGGCTACACCTTC,CARTPGLSYGYTF,TRBV7-9,-,TRBJ1-2,many
TGTGCCAGCAGTTTCAGCCGGGGCAGAAGCAATCAGCCCCAGCATTTT,CASSFSRGRSNQPQHF,TRBV28,-,TRBJ1-5,few
TGTGCCAGTCGAGGGGGGGGCAATCAGCCCCAGCATTTT,CASRGGGNQPQHF,TRBV28,-,TRBJ1-5,few
TGTGCCAGCAGCTTTGGGCTGGCTTGGGACACTGAAGCTTTCTTT,CASSFGLAWDTEAFF,TRBV7-8,-,TRBJ1-1,few
TGTGCCATCAGTGAAAAGGGACAGTCCACAGATACGCAGTATTTT,CAISEKGQSTDTQYF,TRBV10-3,TRBD1,TRBJ2-3,-
TGTGCCAGCAGCTCGAGAGGGGGTGTTCAAGCTTTCTTT,CASSSRGGVQAFF,TRBV7-9,-,TRBJ1-1,few
TGTGCCAGCCAAGGTTGGGTTGGAGAGACCCAGTACTTC,CASQGWVGETQYF,TRBV21-1,-,TRBJ2-5,few
TGTGCCAGCAGCTTACGACCGGGACAGGGGATCACTAACTATGGCTACACCTTC,CASSLRPGQGITNYGYTF,TRBV11-2,TRBD1,TRBJ1-2,few
TGTGCCACCAGCAGAGGAAATAGAGGGCCCGGAACATATGGCTACACCTTC,CATSRGNRGPGTYGYTF,TRBV15,-,TRBJ1-2,-
TGTGCCAGCAGTCGAACAGGGAATACTGAAGCTTTCTTT,CASSRTGNTEAFF,TRBV6-5,-,TRBJ1-1,few
TGTGCCAGCAGTTTAGTAGACAGCTCCTACGAGCAGTACTTC,CASSLVDSSYEQYF,TRBV27,-,TRBJ2-7,few
TGTGCCAGCTCACCTCGGGGTTCTGGAAACACCATATATTTT,CASSPRGSGNTIYF,TRBV18,-,TRBJ1-3,-
TGTGCCAGCAGTAGGGGTTATCAGCCCCAGCATTTT,CASSRGYQPQHF,TRBV28,-,TRBJ1-5,few
TGTGCCAGCAGCAAAGCGCTTTGGGCTAGCGGGAGGGCCGCCAAAAACATTCAGTACTTC,CASSKALWASGRAAKNIQYF,TRBV21-1,-,TRBJ2-4,-
TGTGCCAGCAGTTTACGAGTGACGTATCACAATGAGCAGTTCTTC,CASSLRVTYHNEQFF,TRBV28,-,TRBJ2-1,few
TGTGCCAGCAGTCCCCACCGCTCTGGGGCCAACGTCCTGACTTTC,CASSPHRSGANVLTF,TRBV28,-,TRBJ2-6,many
TGCAGTGCTAGAGATTTAGCCCAAATGTTCTTC,CSARDLAQMFF,TRBV20-1,-,TRBJ2-1,-
TGTGCCAGCAGTCCGGGGGATACGCAGTATTTT,CASSPGDTQYF,TRBV27,-,TRBJ2-3,-
TGTGCCAGCTCACCAGGGACAGGGTACGGCGAGCAGTACTTC,CASSPGTGYGEQYF,TRBV18,TRBD1,TRBJ2-7,few
TGTGCCAGCAGCGCCAGCAATAGGGTGTATGGCTACACCTTC,CASSASNRVYGYTF,TRBV9,-,TRBJ1-2,few
TGTGCCAGCAGAAGGGGAGCAGGGTCGCTCAATCAGCCCCAGCATTTT,CASRRGAGSLNQPQHF,TRBV11-2,-,TRBJ1-5,-
TGCAGTGCTCAGGGGGTCTACGAGCAGTACTTC,CSAQGVYEQYF,TRBV20-1,TRBD1,TRBJ2-7,-
TGCGCCAGCAGCTTGAAGCCCGACTACCACACCGGGGAGCTGTTTTTT,CASSLKPDYHTGELFF,TRBV5-1,-,TRBJ2-2,-
TGTGCCAGCAGCTTACAGGGTATGAACACTGAAGCTTTCTTT,CASSLQGMNTEAFF,TRBV7-2,-,TRBJ1-1,few
TGCGCCAGCAGCCAAGATCTGGGGCTCAGCCGGACTAGCGGGAGGGAAGAGACCCAGTACTTC,CASSQDLGLSRTSGREETQYF,TRBV4-3,TRBD2,TRBJ2-5,few
TGTGCCAGCAGTTACGGGGGGACCGATCAGCCCCAGCATTTT,CASSYGGTDQPQHF,TRBV6-5,-,TRBJ1-5,-
TGTGCCAGCAGCCCAGAGAACACCGGGGAGCTGTTTTTT,CASSPENTGELFF,TRBV7-3,-,TRBJ2-2,-
TGTGCCATCAGTGAGAGAACAGTGAACACTGAAGCTTTCTTT,CAISERTVNTEAFF,TRBV10-3,-,TRBJ1-1,few
TGTGCCAGCAGCTTAGGTGGGACCGGCTGGGGCGAGCAGTTCTTC,CASSLGGTGWGEQFF,TRBV11-2,-,TRBJ2-1,few
TGTGCCAGCAGTCGAACTAGCGGAGGGGGACAAGAGACCCAGTACTTC,CASSRTSGGGQETQYF,TRBV2,TRBD2,TRBJ2-5,few
TGTGCCAGCAGCAGGGGACTAGCGGAGTCAACCGGGGAGCTGTTTTTT,CASSRGLAESTGELFF,TRBV5-4,TRBD2,TRBJ2-2,-
TGTGCCACCCGACGGGAATCAGCCTACGAGCAGTACTTC,CATRRESAYEQYF,TRBV10-3,-,TRBJ2-7,-
TGTGCCAGCCCCCCGGGACTAGCGGGTTACGAGCAGTACTTC,CASPPGLAGYEQYF,TRBV18,TRBD2,TRBJ2-7,once
TGTGCCAGCAGCCAAGATTTTTGGCACGCGAACACCGGGGAGCTGTTTTTT,CASSQDFWHANTGELFF,TRBV14,-,TRBJ2-2,few
TGTGCCAGTAGTCCACAAGGGCTAGTAAGGAATGAGCAGTTCTTC,CASSPQGLVRNEQFF,TRBV19,-,TRBJ2-1,-
TGTGCCAGCAGACCAACTAGCGGGAGTGCCTCTGGGGAGCTGTTTTTT,CASRPTSGSASGELFF,TRBV2,TRBD2,TRBJ2-2,-